The rows below give T cell receptor beta chains drawn from one sample of a study of control samples from healthy donors and cancer patients. Assay: immunoSEQ multiplex PCR; the TCRdb copy retains only in-frame clones and omits some. Of approximately 100,000 clones detected, roughly 92% appear once; the ten largest clones hold around 3%. The sample taken for sequencing was blood. All receptors come from a human donor in good health. The donor label of this sample is uncertain. CDR3s include the opening cysteine and the closing phenylalanine or tryptophan. Each record gives: J gene, D gene, clone size, V gene, CDR3 DNA, CDR3 protein. D genes are given only for firm matches. Clone size is shown for a subset of rows, as once, few, many or a class of expanded clone.

>TRBJ1-1|-|-|TRBV5-4
TGTGCCAGCAGCTGGGGCACGGGGGACACTGAAGCTTTCTTT
CASSWGTGDTEAFF
>TRBJ2-3|-|-|TRBV6-5
TGTGCCAGCAGCCTGGGACAACACACAGATACGCAGTATTTT
CASSLGQHTDTQYF
>TRBJ1-5|-|-|TRBV7-8
TGTGCCAGCAGCTTTGGGGGGTATAGCAATCAGCCCCAGCATTTT
CASSFGGYSNQPQHF
>TRBJ2-3|-|few|TRBV7-2
TGTGCCAGCAGCTTAGCGGATCAGGGGACTACGCAGTATTTT
CASSLADQGTTQYF
>TRBJ1-4|-|-|TRBV9
TGTGCCAGCAGCGGACCGGGATCAGAGGAAAAACTGTTTTTT
CASSGPGSEEKLFF
>TRBJ2-7|-|few|TRBV18
TGTGCCAGCTCACCGTCGACCTACGAGCAGTACTTC
CASSPSTYEQYF
>TRBJ2-1|-|-|TRBV9
TGTGCCAGCAGCGTAGCGGGGGACTCCTACAATGAGCAGTTCTTC
CASSVAGDSYNEQFF
>TRBJ2-1|TRBD2|-|TRBV10-2
TGCGCCAGCAGTGAACCCCGGGCTAGCGGGGATGAAAAAGATGAGCAGTTCTTC
CASSEPRASGDEKDEQFF
>TRBJ2-2|TRBD2|-|TRBV6-6
TGTGCCAGCAGTCCTCGGAGACTAGCGGGGGTGAACACCGGGGAGCTGTTTTTT
CASSPRRLAGVNTGELFF
>TRBJ2-1|TRBD1|-|TRBV18
TGTGCCAGCAGGGACAGGGTAACGCTCCCCAATGAGCAGTTCTTC
CASRDRVTLPNEQFF
>TRBJ1-5|-|-|TRBV7-9
TGTGCCAGCAGCGGCAATGATCAGCCCCAGCATTTT
CASSGNDQPQHF
>TRBJ1-1|-|-|TRBV24-1
TGTGCCACCAGGGGGGAGATGAACACTGAAGCTTTCTTT
CATRGEMNTEAFF
>TRBJ1-2|-|-|TRBV2
TGTGCCAGCAGTGCCGGGGCCCTCGGCTACACCTTC
CASSAGALGYTF
>TRBJ1-2|-|-|TRBV20-1
TGCAGTGCCCCACGACAGCCCGGCTACACCTTC
CSAPRQPGYTF
>TRBJ1-3|-|-|TRBV15
TGTGCCACCAGCAGAGATCGCTACAGGCGCTCTGGAAACACCATATATTTT
CATSRDRYRRSGNTIYF
>TRBJ1-1|-|once|TRBV5-5
TGTGCCAGCAGTCCCGGGACCGCAATGAACACTGAAGCTTTCTTT
CASSPGTAMNTEAFF
>TRBJ2-3|-|-|TRBV24-1
TGTGCCACCAGTGATTCGCAGGGTACAGATACGCAGTATTTT
CATSDSQGTDTQYF
>TRBJ2-3|-|-|TRBV7-8
TGTGCCAGCAGCCCCAGGCCCCCTGGGATAAACTTGGCCAGAGATACGCAGTATTTT
CASSPRPPGINLARDTQYF
>TRBJ1-2|-|-|TRBV6-5
TGTGCCAGCAGTTACGCGGAGGGGTTTAGGGGCTACACCTTC
CASSYAEGFRGYTF
>TRBJ2-2|TRBD2|-|TRBV5-4
TGTGCCAGCAGCTTGGGTTCTGGCGGGAGGAACACCGGGGAGCTGTTTTTT
CASSLGSGGRNTGELFF
>TRBJ2-1|-|-|TRBV27
TGTGCCAGCAGTTCAGGGTTTTTTTCCTACAATGAGCAGTTCTTC
CASSSGFFSYNEQFF
>TRBJ1-5|-|-|TRBV28
TGTGCCAGCAGCCGGGACAGCAATCAGCCCCAGCATTTT
CASSRDSNQPQHF
>TRBJ2-3|TRBD2|-|TRBV5-8
TGTGCCAGCACCCTTCTAGCGGGGGCCTTCACAGATACGCAGTATTTT
CASTLLAGAFTDTQYF
>TRBJ1-1|-|-|TRBV19
TGTGCCAGTCTAAAGGCGGTGATGCACCACGCGAACACTGAAGCTTTCTTT
CASLKAVMHHANTEAFF
>TRBJ2-1|-|-|TRBV20-1
TGCAGTTCGAGTGGGGCCAAATCACTACATGAGCAGTTCTTC
CSSSGAKSLHEQFF
>TRBJ1-1|-|-|TRBV6-5
TGTGCCAGCAGTTACACCCCGGATCACATGAACACTGAAGCTTTCTTT
CASSYTPDHMNTEAFF
>TRBJ1-2|-|-|TRBV6-5
TGTGCCAGCAGAACGACTGGGCACAGCGATGGCTACACCTTC
CASRTTGHSDGYTF
>TRBJ1-2|-|-|TRBV4-3
TGCGCCAGCAGCCAAGATTCGTGGGACAACTATGGCTACACCTTC
CASSQDSWDNYGYTF
>TRBJ2-7|-|-|TRBV6-1
TGTGCCAGCAGTGAAGAGGTGGGGCAGGGACCCTACGAGCAGTACTTC
CASSEEVGQGPYEQYF
>TRBJ1-2|-|once|TRBV7-9
TGTGCCAGCAGACAAGGGATGGATGGCTACACCTTC
CASRQGMDGYTF
>TRBJ2-5|-|-|TRBV3-1/TRBV3-2
TGTGCCAGCAGCCAAGTCGGCGGTAGAGAGACCCAGTACTTC
CASSQVGGRETQYF
>TRBJ1-1|-|-|TRBV18
TGTGCCAGCTCACCAAATGGAAACCTTATGAACACTGAAGCTTTCTTT
CASSPNGNLMNTEAFF
>TRBJ2-1|-|-|TRBV9
TGTGCCAGCAGCCACAGGGAAGTGAATGAGCAGTTCTTC
CASSHREVNEQFF
>TRBJ2-6|-|-|TRBV15
TGTGCCACCAGCAGACTCGCTGGGGGCGCGGGTCGAGGGGCCAACGTCCTGACTTTC
CATSRLAGGAGRGANVLTF
>TRBJ2-4|TRBD1|few|TRBV25-1
TGTGCCAGCAGTGACGCGGGGACAGGGAGTCCGGCCAAAAACATTCAGTACTTC
CASSDAGTGSPAKNIQYF
>TRBJ1-1|-|-|TRBV7-9
TGTGCCAGCAGCCCACTGTACACTGAAGCTTTCTTT
CASSPLYTEAFF
>TRBJ1-2|-|-|TRBV5-6
TGTGCCAGCAGGCAAGAATCGTATGGCTACACCTTC
CASRQESYGYTF
>TRBJ2-2|TRBD1|-|TRBV5-1
TGCGCCAGCAGCTCGAGACAGGGGAACACCGGGGAGCTGTTTTTT
CASSSRQGNTGELFF
>TRBJ1-2|-|-|TRBV5-1
TGCGCCAGCAGCCCTGATGGCCAGGGGCGAAGGGATGGCTACACCTTC
CASSPDGQGRRDGYTF